The clone carrying this T cell receptor beta chain was picked up one time. Profiling relied on immunoSEQ multiplex PCR, and the TCRdb table lists in-frame clones only, not all of them. This sample has just under 80,000 clones, with roughly 80% found just once. This CDR3 has 16 amino acids. V was shortened by 2 bases and J by 0 bases, with 14 bases between the two germline ends. Germline V gene data show CDR1 as SGHTA and CDR2 as FQGNSA. The sample comes from a study of blood T cell repertoires in COVID-19. Study-wide context: The study drew acute and convalescent COVID-19 samples from the United States, Italy and Spain.

The source material was peripheral blood. This chain connects TRBV7-2 to TRBJ2-7, with D tentatively TRBD1 (5 bases). This TCR came from a human donor in a cohort sampled during active COVID-19. The CDR3 sequence is CASSLLSGQDSYEQYF. Here the CDR3 DNA reads TGTGCCAGCAGCTTATTATCCGGACAAGACTCCTACGAGCAGTACTTC.